This is a list of T cell receptor beta chains from one sample in a study of human T cells and chemical hapten exposure. MiXCR, applied by TCRdb to the RACE reads, yields one record per CDR3 protein. This sample yields roughly 75,000 distinct CDR3 sequences, of which about 9.2% are seen a single time; approximately 1.5% belongs to the top ten. The sequenced sample consisted of whole blood. These receptors all stem from a female donor in good health. Some clones in this sample may be carry-over from other donors' samples. CDR3s include the opening cysteine and the closing phenylalanine or tryptophan. A D gene is named only where the DNA matches it firmly. Expanded clones get a size class; other rows say once, few or many, or leave the size out.

v_call	d_call	clone_size	j_call	cdr3_nt	cdr3_aa
TRBV5-1	.	many	TRBJ1-2	.	CASSFGNGGQRYTF
TRBV9	TRBD1	few	TRBJ2-7	TGTGCCAGCAGCCCCAGAGGACAGGACTCCTACGAGCAGTACTTC	CASSPRGQDSYEQYF
TRBV13	.	.	TRBJ2-1	TGTGCCAGCCGACCTCAGGGGGCTCAGGCGGGGGTCTACAATGAGCAGTTCTTC	CASRPQGAQAGVYNEQFF
TRBV5-4	TRBD1	few	TRBJ1-2	TGTGCCAGCAGCTTGGTTGGACAGGGTTGGGGAAAGAATGGCTACACCTTC	CASSLVGQGWGKNGYTF
TRBV5-4	.	.	TRBJ1-1	TGTGCCAGCAGCTTGTTTGGGGAATCTGAAGCTTTCTTT	CASSLFGESEAFF
TRBV29-1	TRBD1	many	TRBJ1-2	TGCAGCGTTGAAGTTCTGCTGGCAGGGGGCCACTATGGCTACACCTTC	CSVEVLLAGGHYGYTF
TRBV6-5	.	many	TRBJ1-1	TGTGCCAGCCTCCCGGAAGACAACACTGAAGCTTTCTTT	CASLPEDNTEAFF
TRBV7-2	.	many	TRBJ2-7	TGTGCCAGCAGCCCCAGGGCCTACGAGCAGTACTTC	CASSPRAYEQYF
TRBV6-1	.	many	TRBJ2-1	TGTGCCAGCAGCCCCGGGTACAATGAGCAGTTCTTC	CASSPGYNEQFF
TRBV5-6	TRBD1	.	TRBJ1-5	TGTGCCAGCAGCCTGTTAACAGGGGTGCAGCCCCAGCATTTT	CASSLLTGVQPQHF
TRBV12-3/TRBV12-4	TRBD2	many	TRBJ2-3	TGTGCCAGCAGTATAGCGGGGGGGACAGATACGCAGTATTTT	CASSIAGGTDTQYF
TRBV28	TRBD1	many	TRBJ1-4	TGTGCCACCGAAGACCCGGGACAGGGAAATGAAAAACTGTTTTTT	CATEDPGQGNEKLFF
TRBV6-6	.	few	TRBJ1-5	TGTGCCAGCAATGGACAGAAGAATCAGCCCCAGCATTTT	CASNGQKNQPQHF
TRBV18	TRBD1	many	TRBJ2-7	TGTGCCAGCTCACCTCAGACAGGGGCCTACGAGCAGTACTTC	CASSPQTGAYEQYF
TRBV5-1	.	many	TRBJ1-1	TGCGCCAGCAGCTTAGGGGATTCGAACACTGAAGCTTTCTTT	CASSLGDSNTEAFF
TRBV20-1	.	.	TRBJ2-7	TGCAGTGCTAGGGAAAGACGGTGGACCACCTACGAGCAGTACTTC	CSARERRWTTYEQYF
TRBV25-1	.	few	TRBJ2-3	TGTGCCAGCAGTCCGCGCTTAGATGGGGGGCCGGATACGCAGTATTTT	CASSPRLDGGPDTQYF
TRBV11-2	TRBD2	few	TRBJ2-7	TGTGCCAGCAGCACCCAACTAGCGGGGGGGAAATCGTACGAGCAGTACTTC	CASSTQLAGGKSYEQYF
TRBV15	.	many	TRBJ1-1	TGTGCCACCAGCAGGGCGGGCCGCGGTAGACTCACTGAAGCTTTCTTT	CATSRAGRGRLTEAFF
TRBV5-4	.	many	TRBJ2-7	TGTGCCAGCAGACTCGAGGGGAATTCCTACGAGCAGTACTTC	CASRLEGNSYEQYF
TRBV5-1	.	.	TRBJ1-1	TGCGCCAGCAGTGGACCCATGAACACTGAAGCTTTCTTT	CASSGPMNTEAFF
TRBV3-1	.	.	TRBJ2-5	TGTGCCAGCAGCCAAGAGGAGGGGGTAGAGACCCAGTACTTC	CASSQEEGVETQYF
TRBV2	.	many	TRBJ2-7	TGTGCCAGCAGCGGTAGAATGTCCTACGAGCAGTACTTC	CASSGRMSYEQYF
TRBV6-6	.	.	TRBJ1-5	TGTGCCAGCAGTAGGGGAGATCAGCCCCAGCATTTT	CASSRGDQPQHF
TRBV20-1	.	many	TRBJ2-7	TGCAGTGCTGCAGGACTCCCGGCCTACGAGCAGTACTTC	CSAAGLPAYEQYF
TRBV7-6	.	many	TRBJ2-5	TGTGCCAGCAGCTTAGGTCAGGGAGAAGAGACCCAGTACTTC	CASSLGQGEETQYF
TRBV20-1	TRBD1	many	TRBJ1-1	TGCAGTGCCACCGGACAGGGACACACTGAAGCTTTCTTT	CSATGQGHTEAFF
TRBV12-3/TRBV12-4	.	.	TRBJ1-1	TGTGCCAGCAGTTTATCTTCGGGGGCATTGGAAGCTTTCTTT	CASSLSSGALEAFF
TRBV27	.	.	TRBJ2-1	TGTGCCAGCAGTCCATTCCAACACAATGAGCAGTTCTTC	CASSPFQHNEQFF
TRBV6-2/TRBV6-3	TRBD1	few	TRBJ2-3	TGTGCCAGCAGTTCCAGGGGGACAGATACGCAGTATTTT	CASSSRGTDTQYF
TRBV29-1	.	many	TRBJ1-1	TGCAGCGTTGCGGGTAGGGCAGTTGGTGAAGCTTTCTTT	CSVAGRAVGEAFF
TRBV19	.	.	TRBJ1-6	TGTGCCAGTCGACCGGGAGGGAATGGTTCACCCCTCCACTTT	CASRPGGNGSPLHF
TRBV5-5	.	few	TRBJ1-5	TGTGCCAGCAGCGGACAGTGGGGCCGACTAAATCAGCCCCAGCATTTT	CASSGQWGRLNQPQHF
TRBV12-3/TRBV12-4	.	.	TRBJ2-1	TGTGCCAGCAGTTTAAACCTGGGCTACAATGAGCAGTTCTTC	CASSLNLGYNEQFF
TRBV7-8	.	few	TRBJ2-3	TGTGCCAGCAGCTTTTTACTTGGGACAGATACGCAGTATTTT	CASSFLLGTDTQYF
TRBV10-3	TRBD2	many	TRBJ2-1	TGTGCCATCAGTAATGTGGCGGGGGGGCCTGAGAAATCCTACAATGAGCAGTTCTTC	CAISNVAGGPEKSYNEQFF
TRBV6-1	.	few	TRBJ1-2	TGTGCCAGCAGTGAAGCGTGGCTAGACTATGGCTACACCTTC	CASSEAWLDYGYTF
TRBV29-1	.	many	TRBJ2-2	TGCAGCGTTCACAGGACGAACACCGGGGAGCTGTTTTTT	CSVHRTNTGELFF
TRBV12-3/TRBV12-4	.	many	TRBJ2-5	TGTGCCAGCAGCCCCCGGGAGACCCAGTACTTC	CASSPRETQYF
TRBV25-1	TRBD1	many	TRBJ2-7	TGTGCCAGCAGTTGGACAGGGTACGAGCAGTACTTC	CASSWTGYEQYF
TRBV29-1	TRBD1	few	TRBJ1-1	TGCAGCGTGGGGACAGGGGGCATTAGCACTGAAGCTTTCTTT	CSVGTGGISTEAFF
TRBV18	.	.	TRBJ2-2	TGTGCCAGCTCACCACCGAAGGGGGCGAACACCGGGGAGCTGTTTTTT	CASSPPKGANTGELFF
TRBV19	.	.	TRBJ1-5	TGTGCCAGTAACCAGTTTAATAGCAATCAGCCCCAGCATTTT	CASNQFNSNQPQHF
TRBV12-3/TRBV12-4	.	.	TRBJ2-3	TGTGCCAGCAGTTCCACTAGTTTAGATACGCAGTATTTT	CASSSTSLDTQYF
TRBV25-1	.	many	TRBJ2-2	TGTGCCAGCAGTGAACGCCGGGGGGCGGAGCTGTTTTTT	CASSERRGAELFF
TRBV11-1	TRBD1	many	TRBJ1-1	TGTGCCAGCAGAAAGACAGGGGGCGAGTTCACTGAAGCTTTCTTT	CASRKTGGEFTEAFF
TRBV5-1	.	.	TRBJ1-1	TGCGCCAGCAGCAACCAGGGGTCGGGCACTGAAGCTTTCTTT	CASSNQGSGTEAFF
TRBV11-2	TRBD2	.	TRBJ2-1	TGTGCCAGCAGCGCCCTAGCGGGGGTTTCCTACAATGAGCAGTTCTTC	CASSALAGVSYNEQFF
TRBV7-9	.	many	TRBJ2-1	TGTGCCAGCAGCTTGGATGGTGGCGGTGAGCAGTTCTTC	CASSLDGGGEQFF
TRBV29-1	TRBD1	many	TRBJ1-1	TGCAGCGTTCGACAGGGTTGGGCTGAAGCTTTCTTT	CSVRQGWAEAFF
TRBV9	TRBD2	.	TRBJ2-2	TGTGCCAGTAAGGGACTACTAAACACCGGGGAGCTGTTTTTT	CASKGLLNTGELFF